The clone carrying this TCR beta chain was detected a few times. Its antigen is not known. Amplified regions were TCR beta CDR3 sequences from RNA transcripts. When the TCR CDR3 underwent first-round RT-PCR, the HTBI primer set was used. Each CDR3 protein is one row after TCRdb ran MiXCR on the multiplex PCR reads. In the table there are hundreds of thousands of distinct CDR3 sequences, 14% to 15% of which are singletons. This record belongs to a study of T cells in Graves' hyperthyroidism and ophthalmopathy. Study-level points and caveats: Ophthalmopathy stood apart from stable hyperthyroidism in a 13 V-J model.

V lost 0 bases and J 3 bases, leaving 6 bases between the germline ends. The CDR3 runs 14 residues. Germline V lookup: CDR1 LGHDT, CDR2 YNNKEL (reference sequence). Uncontrolled infection, other autoimmune disease, pregnancy or lactation excluded patients. Diagnostic assessment was based on clinical symptoms, serum thyroxine and TRAb, thyroid ultrasound and orbital computed tomography. The sequencing input was blood. This sequence originates from a woman under 40 with Graves' hyperthyroidism. The gene calls are TRBV3-1 and TRBJ1-3; D uncertain. CDR3 residues: CASSQDSGGNTIYF. The CDR3 DNA is TGTGCCAGCAGCCAAGATTCAGGTGGAAACACCATATATTTT.